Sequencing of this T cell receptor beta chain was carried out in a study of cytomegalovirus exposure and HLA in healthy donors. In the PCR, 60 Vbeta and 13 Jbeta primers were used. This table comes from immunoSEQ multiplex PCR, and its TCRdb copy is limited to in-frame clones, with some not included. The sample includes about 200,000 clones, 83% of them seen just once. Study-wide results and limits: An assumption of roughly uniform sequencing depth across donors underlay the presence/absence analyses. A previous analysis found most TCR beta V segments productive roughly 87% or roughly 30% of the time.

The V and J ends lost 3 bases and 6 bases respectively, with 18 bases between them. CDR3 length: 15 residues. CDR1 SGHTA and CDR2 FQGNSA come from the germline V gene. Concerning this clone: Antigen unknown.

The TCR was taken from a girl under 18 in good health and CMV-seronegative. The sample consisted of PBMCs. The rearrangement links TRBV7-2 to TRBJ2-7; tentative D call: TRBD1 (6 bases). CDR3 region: CASSFPGQKFGEQYF. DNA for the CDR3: TGTGCCAGCAGCTTTCCGGGACAAAAGTTCGGCGAGCAGTACTTC.